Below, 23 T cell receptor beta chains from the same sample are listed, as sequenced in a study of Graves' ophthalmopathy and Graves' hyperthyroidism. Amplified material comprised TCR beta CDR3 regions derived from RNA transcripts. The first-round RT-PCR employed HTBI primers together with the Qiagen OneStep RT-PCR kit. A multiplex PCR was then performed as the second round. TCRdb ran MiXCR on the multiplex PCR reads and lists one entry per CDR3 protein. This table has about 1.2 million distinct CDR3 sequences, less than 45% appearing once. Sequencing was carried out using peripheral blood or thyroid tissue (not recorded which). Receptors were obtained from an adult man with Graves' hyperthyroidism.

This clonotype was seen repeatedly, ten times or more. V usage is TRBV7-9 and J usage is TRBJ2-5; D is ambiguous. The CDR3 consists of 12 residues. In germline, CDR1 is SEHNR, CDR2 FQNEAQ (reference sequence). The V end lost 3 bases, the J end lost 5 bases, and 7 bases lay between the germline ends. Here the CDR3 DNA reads TGTGCCAGCAGCTTGAAAGGCGAGACCCAGTACTTC. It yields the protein CASSLKGETQYF.

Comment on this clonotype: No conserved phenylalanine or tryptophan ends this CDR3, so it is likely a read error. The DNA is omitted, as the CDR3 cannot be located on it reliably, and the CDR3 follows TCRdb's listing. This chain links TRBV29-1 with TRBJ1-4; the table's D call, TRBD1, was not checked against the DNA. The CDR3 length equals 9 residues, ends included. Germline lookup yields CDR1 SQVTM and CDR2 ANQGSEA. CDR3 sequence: CSVTPGQGV.

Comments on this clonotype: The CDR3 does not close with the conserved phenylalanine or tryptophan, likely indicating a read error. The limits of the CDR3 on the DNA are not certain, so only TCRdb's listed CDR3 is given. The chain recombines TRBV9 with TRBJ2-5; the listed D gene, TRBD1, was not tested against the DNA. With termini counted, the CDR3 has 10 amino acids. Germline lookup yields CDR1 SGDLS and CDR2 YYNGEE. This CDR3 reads CASSLRTGNT.

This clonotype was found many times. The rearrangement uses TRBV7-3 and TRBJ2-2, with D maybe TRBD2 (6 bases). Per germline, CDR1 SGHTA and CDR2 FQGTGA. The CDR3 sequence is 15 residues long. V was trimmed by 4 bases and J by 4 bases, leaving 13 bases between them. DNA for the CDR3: TGTGCCAGCAGCTCGTCCGGGGGTGCCACCGGGGAGCTGTTTTTT. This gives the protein CASSSSGGATGELFF.

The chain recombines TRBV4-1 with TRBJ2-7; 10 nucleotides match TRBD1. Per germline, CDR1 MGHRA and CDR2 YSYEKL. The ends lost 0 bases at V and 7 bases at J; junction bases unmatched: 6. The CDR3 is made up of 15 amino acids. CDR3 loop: CASSQEGQGFGEQYF. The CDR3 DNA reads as TGCGCCAGCAGCCAAGAGGGACAGGGGTTTGGGGAGCAGTACTTC.

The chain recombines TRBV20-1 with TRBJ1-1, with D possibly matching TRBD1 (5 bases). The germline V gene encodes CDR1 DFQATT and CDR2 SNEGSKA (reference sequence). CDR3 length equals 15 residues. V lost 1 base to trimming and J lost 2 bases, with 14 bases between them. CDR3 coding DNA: TGCAGTGCTAGAGGTCTAGCGGGGCCTAACACTGAAGCTTTCTTT. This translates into CSARGLAGPNTEAFF.

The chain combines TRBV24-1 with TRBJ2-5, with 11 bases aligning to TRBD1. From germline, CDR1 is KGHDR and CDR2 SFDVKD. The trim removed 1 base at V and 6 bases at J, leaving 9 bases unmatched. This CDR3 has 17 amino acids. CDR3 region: CATSDFGGTGGMKTQYF. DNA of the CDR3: TGTGCCACCAGTGATTTTGGGGGGACAGGGGGAATGAAGACCCAGTACTTC.

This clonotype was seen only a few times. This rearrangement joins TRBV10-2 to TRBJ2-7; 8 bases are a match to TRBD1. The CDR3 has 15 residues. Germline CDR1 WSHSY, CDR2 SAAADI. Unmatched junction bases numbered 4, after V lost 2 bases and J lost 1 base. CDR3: CASSEPDRVSYEQYF. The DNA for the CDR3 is TGCGCCAGCAGTGAGCCGGACAGGGTGTCCTACGAGCAGTACTTC.

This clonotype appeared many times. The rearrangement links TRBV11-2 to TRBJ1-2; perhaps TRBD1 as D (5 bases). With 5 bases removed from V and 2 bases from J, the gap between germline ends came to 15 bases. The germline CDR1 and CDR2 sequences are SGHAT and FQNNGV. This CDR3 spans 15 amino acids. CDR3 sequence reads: CASSGTSGPNYGYTF. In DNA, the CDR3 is TGTGCCAGCAGCGGTACATCGGGACCGAACTATGGCTACACCTTC.

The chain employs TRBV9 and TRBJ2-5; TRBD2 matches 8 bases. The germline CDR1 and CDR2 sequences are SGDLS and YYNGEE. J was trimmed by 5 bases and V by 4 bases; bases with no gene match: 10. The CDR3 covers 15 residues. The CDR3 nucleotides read TGTGCCAGCAGCCCGGGACTAGTAAGGGAGGAGACCCAGTACTTC. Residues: CASSPGLVREETQYF.

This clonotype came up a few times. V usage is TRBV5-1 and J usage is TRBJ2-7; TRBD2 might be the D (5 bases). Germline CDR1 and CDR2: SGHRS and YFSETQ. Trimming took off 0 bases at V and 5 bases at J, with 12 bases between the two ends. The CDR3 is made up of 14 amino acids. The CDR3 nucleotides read TGCGCCAGCAGCTTGGGGGAGACCCACCACGAGCAGTACTTC. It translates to CASSLGETHHEQYF.

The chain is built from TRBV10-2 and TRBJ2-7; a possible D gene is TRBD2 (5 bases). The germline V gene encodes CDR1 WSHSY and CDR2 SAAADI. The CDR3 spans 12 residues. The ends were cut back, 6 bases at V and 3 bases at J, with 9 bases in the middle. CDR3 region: CASRVSVYEQYF. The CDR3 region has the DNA TGCGCCAGCAGGGTTAGCGTCTACGAGCAGTACTTC.

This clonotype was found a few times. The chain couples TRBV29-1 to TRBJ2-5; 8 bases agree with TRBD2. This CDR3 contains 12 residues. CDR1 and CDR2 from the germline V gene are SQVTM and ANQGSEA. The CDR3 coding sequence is TGCAGTGCTTCGGGCGGGGGGCGGATCGAGTACTTC. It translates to CSASGGGRIEYF.

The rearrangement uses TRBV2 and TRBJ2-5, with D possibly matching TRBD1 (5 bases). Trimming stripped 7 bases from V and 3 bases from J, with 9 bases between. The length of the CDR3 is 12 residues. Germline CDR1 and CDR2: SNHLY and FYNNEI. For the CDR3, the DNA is TGTGCCAGCAACTTGGACAAAGAGACCCAGTACTTC. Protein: CASNLDKETQYF.

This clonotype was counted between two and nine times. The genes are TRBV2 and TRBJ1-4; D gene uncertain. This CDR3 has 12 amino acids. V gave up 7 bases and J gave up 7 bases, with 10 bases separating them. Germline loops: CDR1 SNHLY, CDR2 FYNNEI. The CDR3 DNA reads TGTGCCAGCAATGAGGGCGGTGAAAAACTGTTTTTT. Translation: CASNEGGEKLFF.

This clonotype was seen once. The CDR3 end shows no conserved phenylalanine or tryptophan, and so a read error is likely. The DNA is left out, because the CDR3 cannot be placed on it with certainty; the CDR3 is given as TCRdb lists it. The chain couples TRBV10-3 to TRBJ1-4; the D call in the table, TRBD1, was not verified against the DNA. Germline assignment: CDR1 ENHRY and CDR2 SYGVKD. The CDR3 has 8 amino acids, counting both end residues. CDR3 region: CAITGTGG.

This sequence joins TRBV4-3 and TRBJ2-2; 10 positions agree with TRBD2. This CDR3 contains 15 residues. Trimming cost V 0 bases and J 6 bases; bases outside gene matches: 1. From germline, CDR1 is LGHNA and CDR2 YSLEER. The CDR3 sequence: CASSQEGTSAGELFF. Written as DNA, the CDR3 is TGCGCCAGCAGCCAAGAGGGGACTAGCGCCGGGGAGCTGTTTTTT.

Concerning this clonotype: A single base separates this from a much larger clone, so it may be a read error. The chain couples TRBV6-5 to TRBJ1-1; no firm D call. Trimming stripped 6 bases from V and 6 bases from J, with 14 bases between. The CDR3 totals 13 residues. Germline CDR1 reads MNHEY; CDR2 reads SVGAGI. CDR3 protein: CASRRRANAEAFF. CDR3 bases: TGTGCCAGCAGGCGCCGGGCCAACGCTGAAGCTTTCTTT.

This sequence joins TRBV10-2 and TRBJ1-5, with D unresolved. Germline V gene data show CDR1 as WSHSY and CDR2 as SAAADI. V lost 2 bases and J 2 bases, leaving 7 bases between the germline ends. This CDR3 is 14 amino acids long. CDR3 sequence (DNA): TGCGCCAGCAGTGAGAACGGAGGCAATCAGCCCCAGCATTTT. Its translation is CASSENGGNQPQHF.

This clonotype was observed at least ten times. For the CDR3, the DNA is TGTGCCAGCAGGGGTGGGCTACGGACGAGGACACAGGAAAAACTGTTTTTT. This gives the protein CASRGGLRTRTQEKLFF. V and J are TRBV2 and TRBJ1-4; possibly TRBD1 for D (5 bases). V dropped 6 bases and J dropped 8 bases, with 25 bases sitting between them. Germline V gene data show CDR1 as SNHLY and CDR2 as FYNNEI. The CDR3 runs to 17 residues.

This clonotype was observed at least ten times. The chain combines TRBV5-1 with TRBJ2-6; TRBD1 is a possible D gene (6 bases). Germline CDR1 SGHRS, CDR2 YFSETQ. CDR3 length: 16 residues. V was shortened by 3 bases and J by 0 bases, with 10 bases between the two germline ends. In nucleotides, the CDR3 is TGCGCCAGCAGCTCCTGGACAGCCTCTGGGGCCAACGTCCTGACTTTC. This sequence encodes CASSSWTASGANVLTF. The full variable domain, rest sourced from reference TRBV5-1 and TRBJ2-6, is KAGVTQTPRYLIKTRGQQVTLSCSPISGHRSVSWYQQTPGQGLQFLFEYFSETQRNKGNFPGRFSGRQFSNSRSEMNVSTLELGDSALYLCASSSWTASGANVLTFGAGSRLTVL.

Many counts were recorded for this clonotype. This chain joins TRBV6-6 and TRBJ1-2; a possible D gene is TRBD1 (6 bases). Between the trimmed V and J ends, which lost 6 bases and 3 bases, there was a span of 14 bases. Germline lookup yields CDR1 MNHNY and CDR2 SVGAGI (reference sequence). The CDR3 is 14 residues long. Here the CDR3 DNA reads TGTGCCAGCAGCCTTAACAGGGATGACTATGGCTACACCTTC. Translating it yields CASSLNRDDYGYTF.

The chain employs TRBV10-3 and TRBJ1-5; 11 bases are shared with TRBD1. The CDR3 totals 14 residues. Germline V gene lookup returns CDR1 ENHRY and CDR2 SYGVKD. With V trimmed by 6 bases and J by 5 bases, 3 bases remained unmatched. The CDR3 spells CAIREGQGDQPQHF. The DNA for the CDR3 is TGTGCCATCAGGGAGGGACAGGGGGATCAGCCCCAGCATTTT.